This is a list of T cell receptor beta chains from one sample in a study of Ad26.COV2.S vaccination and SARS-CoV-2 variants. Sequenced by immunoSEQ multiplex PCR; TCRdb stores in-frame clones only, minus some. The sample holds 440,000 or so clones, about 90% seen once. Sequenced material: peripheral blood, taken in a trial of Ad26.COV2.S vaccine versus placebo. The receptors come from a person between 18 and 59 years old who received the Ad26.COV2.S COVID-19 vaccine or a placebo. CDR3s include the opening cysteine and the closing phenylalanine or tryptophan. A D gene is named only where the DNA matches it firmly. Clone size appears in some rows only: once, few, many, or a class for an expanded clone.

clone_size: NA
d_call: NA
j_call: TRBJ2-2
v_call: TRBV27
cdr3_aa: CASTRFPAQVATSSAGELFF
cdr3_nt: TGTGCCAGTACCCGCTTTCCGGCGCAGGTGGCCACATCTTCAGCCGGGGAGCTGTTTTTT

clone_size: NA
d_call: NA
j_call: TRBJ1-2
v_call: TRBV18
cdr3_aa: CASSPPGQATGYTF
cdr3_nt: TGTGCCAGCTCACCGCCAGGGCAGGCAACTGGCTACACCTTC

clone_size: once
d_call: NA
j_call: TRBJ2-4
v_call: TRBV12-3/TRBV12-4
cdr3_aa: CASSPAQHIQYF
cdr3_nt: TGTGCCAGCAGTCCGGCTCAGCACATTCAGTACTTC

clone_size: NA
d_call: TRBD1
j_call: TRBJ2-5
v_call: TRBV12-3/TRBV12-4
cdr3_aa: CASSFDRAKTQYF
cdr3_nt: TGTGCCAGCTCGTTCGACAGGGCGAAGACCCAGTACTTC

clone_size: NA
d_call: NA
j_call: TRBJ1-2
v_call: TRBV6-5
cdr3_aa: CASSFDGNYGYTF
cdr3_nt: TGTGCCAGCAGCTTCGACGGAAACTATGGCTACACCTTC

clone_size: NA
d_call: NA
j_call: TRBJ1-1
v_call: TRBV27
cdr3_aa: CASSLLGGTEAFF
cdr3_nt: TGTGCCAGCAGTCTCTTAGGAGGCACTGAAGCTTTCTTT

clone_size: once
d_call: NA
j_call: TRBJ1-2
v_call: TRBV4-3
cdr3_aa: CASSRKIRDPIGGYTF
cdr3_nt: TGCGCCAGCAGCCGGAAGATCCGGGACCCCATCGGAGGCTACACCTTC

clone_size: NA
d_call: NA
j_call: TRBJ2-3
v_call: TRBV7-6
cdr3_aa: CASSLASSGTDTQYF
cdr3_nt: TGTGCCAGCAGCTTAGCATCTAGCGGCACAGATACGCAGTATTTT

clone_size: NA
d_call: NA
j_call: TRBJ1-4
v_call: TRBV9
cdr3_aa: CASSVDGVLGEKLFF
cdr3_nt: TGTGCCAGCAGCGTAGACGGGGTCCTCGGTGAAAAACTGTTTTTT

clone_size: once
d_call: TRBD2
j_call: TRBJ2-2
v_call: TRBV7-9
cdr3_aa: CASSYRLAGTSNTGELFF
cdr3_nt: TGTGCCAGCAGCTATAGACTAGCGGGGACCTCGAACACCGGGGAGCTGTTTTTT

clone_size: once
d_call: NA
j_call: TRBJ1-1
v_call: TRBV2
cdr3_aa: CASSSVKGITEAFF
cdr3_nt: TGTGCCAGCAGTTCGGTGAAGGGGATCACTGAAGCTTTCTTT

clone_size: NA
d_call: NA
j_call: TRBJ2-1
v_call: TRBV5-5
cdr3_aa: CASSSVGGLDEQFF
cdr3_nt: TGTGCCAGCAGCTCGGTGGGGGGGCTCGATGAGCAGTTCTTC

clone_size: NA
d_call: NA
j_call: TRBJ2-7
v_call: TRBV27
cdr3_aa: CASSLSVRPSTYEQYF
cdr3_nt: TGTGCCAGCAGTTTATCAGTCCGGCCCTCGACCTACGAGCAGTACTTC

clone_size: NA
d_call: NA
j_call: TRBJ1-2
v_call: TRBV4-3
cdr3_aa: CASSQDSGYYGYTF
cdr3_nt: TGCGCCAGCAGCCAAGATTCTGGCTACTATGGCTACACCTTC

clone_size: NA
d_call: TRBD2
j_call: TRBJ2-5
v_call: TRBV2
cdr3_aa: CASSRLADKETQYF
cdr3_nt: TGTGCCAGCAGTCGACTAGCGGATAAAGAGACCCAGTACTTC

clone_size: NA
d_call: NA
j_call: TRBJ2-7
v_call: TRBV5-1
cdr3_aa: CASSSSSYEQYF
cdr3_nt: TGCGCCAGCAGCTCCTCCTCCTACGAGCAGTACTTC

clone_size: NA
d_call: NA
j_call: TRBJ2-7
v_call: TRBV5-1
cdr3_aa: CASSTVTGIREQYF
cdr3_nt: TGCGCCAGCAGCACGGTAACAGGGATACGCGAGCAGTACTTC

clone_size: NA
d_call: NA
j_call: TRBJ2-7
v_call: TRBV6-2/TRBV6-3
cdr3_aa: CASSWQSSYEQYF
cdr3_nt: TGTGCCAGCAGTTGGCAGAGCTCCTACGAGCAGTACTTC

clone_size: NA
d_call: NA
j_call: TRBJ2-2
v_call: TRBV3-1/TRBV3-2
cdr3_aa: CASSRTVNGELFF
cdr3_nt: TGTGCCAGCAGCCGGACAGTAAACGGGGAGCTGTTTTTT

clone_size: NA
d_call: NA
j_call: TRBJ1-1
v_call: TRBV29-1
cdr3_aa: CSVEIDTEAFF
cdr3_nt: TGCAGCGTTGAAATTGACACTGAAGCTTTCTTT